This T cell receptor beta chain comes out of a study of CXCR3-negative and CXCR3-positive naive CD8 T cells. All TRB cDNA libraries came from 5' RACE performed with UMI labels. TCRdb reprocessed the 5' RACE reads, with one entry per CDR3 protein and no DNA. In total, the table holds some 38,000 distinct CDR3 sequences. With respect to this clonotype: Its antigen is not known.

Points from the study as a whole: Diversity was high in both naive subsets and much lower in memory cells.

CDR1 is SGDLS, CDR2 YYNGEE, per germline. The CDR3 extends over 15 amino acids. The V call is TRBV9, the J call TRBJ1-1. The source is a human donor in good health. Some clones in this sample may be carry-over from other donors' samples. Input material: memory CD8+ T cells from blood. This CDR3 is CASSVGQAGNTEAFF.